These T cell receptor beta chains were read from a single sample in a study of graft-versus-host responses after intestinal transplantation. Profiled with immunoSEQ multiplex PCR; TCRdb holds only in-frame clones, not every one. Of nearly 100,000 clones in the sample, 80% to 95% are singletons; the top ten hold around 16%. The specimen was PBMCs, collected approximately 420 days after intestinal transplant. Source of these receptors: a human patient who received an intestinal transplant, so some T cells may come from the graft donor. CDR3s include the opening cysteine and the closing phenylalanine or tryptophan. D genes are given only for firm matches. Size is omitted from some rows. Given values are once, few, many or a class for expanded clones.

v_call,d_call,j_call,clone_size,cdr3_nt,cdr3_aa
TRBV7-3,TRBD2,TRBJ2-1,-,TGTGCCAGCAGCTTATTGGGGACTAGCGACAATGAGCAGTTCTTC,CASSLLGTSDNEQFF
TRBV20-1,-,TRBJ1-1,-,TGCAGTGCCGGGCTCTCCACTGAAGCTTTCTTT,CSAGLSTEAFF
TRBV27,-,TRBJ1-4,-,TGTGCCAGCAGTTTAGGTCAAACTAATGAAAAACTGTTTTTT,CASSLGQTNEKLFF
TRBV5-1,TRBD1,TRBJ2-1,-,TGCGCCAGCAGCTTGGGTCAGGGGGCAGTCGTGAATGAGCAGTTCTTC,CASSLGQGAVVNEQFF
TRBV7-2,TRBD2,TRBJ2-3,-,TGTGCCAGCAGCCCTAGCGGGGGAAGCACAGATACGCAGTATTTT,CASSPSGGSTDTQYF
TRBV29-1,-,TRBJ1-3,-,TGCAGCGTTGTCGGGACGGAGTCCTCTGGAAACACCATATATTTT,CSVVGTESSGNTIYF
TRBV10-3,-,TRBJ1-5,-,TGTGCCACACAGGGTGGCAATCAGCCCCAGCATTTT,CATQGGNQPQHF
TRBV14,TRBD2,TRBJ2-7,-,TGTGCCAGCAGCCAAGGGGCTAGCGGGGACCACGAGCAGTACTTC,CASSQGASGDHEQYF
TRBV18,-,TRBJ1-2,-,TGTGCCAGCTCACGACAGGAGGGCTACACCTTC,CASSRQEGYTF
TRBV11-1,-,TRBJ2-7,-,TGTGCCAGCAGCTCCACTCTCGGCTACGAGCAGTACTTC,CASSSTLGYEQYF
TRBV7-6,TRBD1,TRBJ1-4,-,TGTGCCAGCAGCCCCGGCGGACAGGCTAATGAAAAACTGTTTTTT,CASSPGGQANEKLFF
TRBV29-1,-,TRBJ2-7,-,TGCAGCGTTGAAGGACAGGCCTACGAGCAGTACTTC,CSVEGQAYEQYF
TRBV12-5,-,TRBJ1-1,-,TGTGCTAGTGGTTTCAGGGCAGGCCCAACGGGGGCTGAAGCTTTCTTT,CASGFRAGPTGAEAFF
TRBV19,-,TRBJ1-2,-,TGTGCCAGTAGGTCCGACTATGGCTACACCTTC,CASRSDYGYTF
TRBV21-1,-,TRBJ1-2,once,TGTGCCAGCACACTAATAGTGGGGATTCGCTATGGCTACACCTTC,CASTLIVGIRYGYTF
TRBV2,TRBD2,TRBJ2-1,-,TGTGCCAGCAGGGGACTAGCGGGGACCAATGAGCAGTTCTTC,CASRGLAGTNEQFF
TRBV21-1,-,TRBJ2-1,-,TGTGCCAGCAGCAAAGGGGCTATCACCTACAATGAGCAGTTCTTC,CASSKGAITYNEQFF
TRBV16,TRBD2,TRBJ2-5,-,TGTGCCAGCAAAATCGGGGGGACGGAGACCCAGTACTTC,CASKIGGTETQYF
TRBV6-5,-,TRBJ1-4,-,TGTGCCAGCAGTTCGTCAGCAACTAATGAAAAACTGTTTTTT,CASSSSATNEKLFF
TRBV9,-,TRBJ2-2,-,TGTGCCAGCAGCGGGGGCGGTCACGACACCGGGGAGCTGTTTTTT,CASSGGGHDTGELFF
TRBV6-5,TRBD1,TRBJ1-4,-,TGTGCCAGCAGACAACACAGGGGGCGAGAAAAACTGTTTTTT,CASRQHRGREKLFF
TRBV9,-,TRBJ2-7,-,TGTGCCAGCAGCGTAGATTTGGGGGCCTCCTACGAGCAGTACTTC,CASSVDLGASYEQYF
TRBV6-6,TRBD1,TRBJ1-1,-,TGTGCCAGCAGCCCGATAGGGACAGCGAACACTGAAGCTTTCTTT,CASSPIGTANTEAFF
TRBV19,-,TRBJ2-2,-,TGTGCCAGTAGTATTAGCAGCTTAACGAACACCGGGGAGCTGTTTTTT,CASSISSLTNTGELFF
TRBV20-1,-,TRBJ2-1,-,TGCAGTGCTAGTCGTCGGCGGGAGCAGTTCTTC,CSASRRREQFF
TRBV10-2,-,TRBJ2-7,few,TGCGCCAGCGGGGCTGCCTCCTACGAGCAGTACTTC,CASGAASYEQYF
TRBV5-7,-,TRBJ2-7,-,TGTGCCAGCAGCCCGTGGGGGGGCCACTACGAGCAGTACTTC,CASSPWGGHYEQYF
TRBV19,-,TRBJ2-3,-,TGTGCCAGTAGTATTGGGGGGAGCGCCGATACGCAGTATTTT,CASSIGGSADTQYF
TRBV4-2,TRBD2,TRBJ2-2,-,TGTGCCAGCAGCCGCCTGGGACTAGCGGGGGGGAACACCGGGGAGCTGTTTTTT,CASSRLGLAGGNTGELFF
TRBV30,-,TRBJ2-7,-,TGTGCCTGGGGTTACCCCTCCGGGACACGCTACGAGCAGTACTTC,CAWGYPSGTRYEQYF
TRBV27,-,TRBJ1-5,-,TGTGCCAGCAGTTTGAGGGGAGCGGATCAGCCCCAGCATTTT,CASSLRGADQPQHF
TRBV7-3,-,TRBJ1-6,-,TGTGCCAGCAGCTCCCATCCTCGGGGGCGAGGGGTTTCACCCCTCCACTTT,CASSSHPRGRGVSPLHF
TRBV2,-,TRBJ2-3,once,TGTGCCAGCAGTGATGGGGGTACGCAGTATTTT,CASSDGGTQYF
TRBV4-1,-,TRBJ2-2,-,TGCGCCAGCAGCCACCCAACAGGGGAGCTGTTTTTT,CASSHPTGELFF
TRBV5-6,-,TRBJ2-7,-,TGTGCCAGCAGCCATGGAAGGGTAATAAACGAGCAGTACTTC,CASSHGRVINEQYF
TRBV18,-,TRBJ2-3,-,TGTGCCAGCTCACCTTGGGGCAGACCCACAGATACGCAGTATTTT,CASSPWGRPTDTQYF